This T cell receptor beta chain was documented in a study of CD8 T cells in ankylosing spondylitis. This clonotype appeared many times. Trimming took off 0 bases at V and 2 bases at J, with 11 bases between the two ends. This CDR3 is built from 16 residues. Via MiXCR, TCRdb re-called the 5' RACE reads, giving one row per CDR3 protein. The table shows some 250,000 distinct CDR3 sequences, with around 9.2% occurring only once. This receptor was taken from a male donor with ankylosing spondylitis or in good health (not recorded which). The chain recombines TRBV12-3 or TRBV12-4 with TRBJ1-5, with D maybe TRBD1 (6 bases). The sample was blood, either unsorted or a sorted T cell fraction (not recorded which). CDR3 amino acids: CASSLARGAGNQPQHF. The CDR3 bases are TGTGCCAGCAGTTTAGCGCGGGGGGCTGGCAATCAGCCCCAGCATTTT.